Below, 32 T cell receptor beta chains from the same sample are listed, as sequenced in a study of T cells in Graves' hyperthyroidism and ophthalmopathy. From RNA transcripts, TCR beta CDR3 regions were amplified. An initial round of RT-PCR targeting the TCR CDR3 relied on the HTBI primer set. TCRdb ran MiXCR on the multiplex PCR reads and lists one entry per CDR3 protein. The top ten hold around an eighth of the sample, which has 500,000 to 650,000 distinct CDR3 sequences, 13% to 15% seen once. The sequencing sample was made of blood. These receptors all come from a woman aged 45-60 years with Graves' ophthalmopathy.

This clonotype was detected a few times. The chain is built from TRBV11-3 and TRBJ2-3; 8 bases are shared with TRBD2. The V gene's germline CDR1 is SGHNT and CDR2 YENEEA. V was pared by 5 bases and J by 4 bases, with 14 bases of the junction left unmatched. The CDR3 length is 17 residues. CDR3 loop: CASSPESEREIPDTQYF. In DNA form, the CDR3 reads TGTGCCAGCAGCCCAGAGAGTGAGCGGGAGATACCAGATACGCAGTATTTT.

This clonotype was recorded at least ten times. The rearrangement uses TRBV5-5 and TRBJ2-7; 8 positions match TRBD2. V gave up 4 bases and J gave up 3 bases; unmatched junction bases: 6. The CDR3 is 14 residues long. Germline values: CDR1 SGHKS, CDR2 YYEKEE (reference sequence). The CDR3 sequence: CASSPAGGIYEQYF. Written as DNA, the CDR3 is TGTGCCAGCAGCCCCGCGGGAGGCATCTACGAGCAGTACTTC.

This clonotype was detected a few times. V and J are TRBV5-1 and TRBJ1-2, with TRBD1 as a possible D gene (6 bases). V shed 0 bases and J shed 8 bases, with 11 bases lying between them. The length of the CDR3 is 13 residues. Germline CDR1 reads SGHRS; CDR2 reads YFSETQ. This CDR3 reads CASSLEGGAGYTF. The CDR3 coding sequence is TGCGCCAGCAGCTTGGAAGGGGGGGCAGGCTACACCTTC.

This clonotype occurred many times. The chain has TRBV12-3 or TRBV12-4 and TRBJ1-6; D is uncertain. The CDR3 is made up of 12 amino acids. V lost 3 bases to trimming and J lost 9 bases, with 6 bases between them. This CDR3 is CASSLVFSPLHF. The CDR3, as DNA: TGTGCCAGCAGTTTGGTTTTTTCACCCCTCCACTTT.

The gene calls are TRBV20-1 and TRBJ2-2, with 10 nucleotides matching TRBD2. Germline V lookup: CDR1 DFQATT, CDR2 SNEGSKA (reference sequence). After removal of 7 bases from V and 2 bases from J, the junction contained 10 bases not matched to a gene. The CDR3 is 16 amino acids. This chain's CDR3 is CSGEREGQVNTGELFF. The CDR3 nucleotides are TGCAGTGGGGAGCGGGAGGGCCAGGTCAACACCGGGGAGCTGTTTTTT.

A few counts support this clonotype. At one end the junction does not follow the germline gene, possibly because of a read error. This chain joins TRBV5-1 and TRBJ2-7; 8 bases map to TRBD1. CDR1 and CDR2 (germline): SGHRS, YFSETQ. CDR3 length equals 15 residues. The CDR3 is CASSLAGDRGPEQYF. The CDR3 DNA reads TGCGCCAGCAGCTTGGCCGGTGACAGGGGTCCCGAGCAGTATTTC.

Notes on this clonotype: One end of the junction does not line up with germline, which may come from a read error. This rearrangement joins TRBV7-9 to TRBJ2-1; TRBD2 matches 13 bases. The length of the CDR3 is 16 residues. In germline, CDR1 is SEHNR, CDR2 FQNEAQ (reference sequence). The CDR3 bases are TGTGCCAACAGCTTAGCGGGACTAGCGGGAAATTTTGAGCAGTTCTTC. Translated, it gives CANSLAGLAGNFEQFF. Supplemented by reference TRBV7-9 and TRBJ2-1, the full variable domain reads DTGVSQNPRHKITKRGQNVTFRCDPISEHNRLYWYRQTLGQGPEFLTYFQNEAQLEKSRLLSDRFSAERPKGSFSTLEIQRTEQGDSAMYLCANSLAGLAGNFEQFFGPGTRLTVL.

This clonotype appeared many times. The gene calls are TRBV4-3 and TRBJ2-7, with D unresolved. Trimming removed 1 base from V and 2 bases from J, with 6 bases in between. CDR1 is LGHNA and CDR2 is YSLEER in the germline V gene. This CDR3 region has 13 residues. DNA of the CDR3: TGCGCCAGCAGCCAAGCGCCAGCCTACGAGCAGTACTTC. Its protein is CASSQAPAYEQYF.

This clonotype has only a few counts. This chain connects TRBV7-3 to TRBJ2-5; a possible D gene is TRBD1 (5 bases). The V and J ends lost 0 bases and 4 bases respectively, with 12 bases between them. Germline-derived CDR1 and CDR2 are SGHTA and FQGTGA. This CDR3 is built from 15 residues. This CDR3 is CASSLTSGLGETQYF. CDR3 in DNA: TGTGCCAGCAGCTTAACCTCAGGGTTGGGAGAGACCCAGTACTTC.

The gene calls are TRBV29-1 and TRBJ2-4, with D possibly matching TRBD2 (6 bases). V lost 5 bases, J lost 4 bases, and 12 bases lay in between. CDR3 length equals 13 residues. Germline CDR1 reads SQVTM; CDR2 reads ANQGSEA. CDR3 protein: CSVFGGTKNIQYF. In DNA, the CDR3 is TGCAGCGTTTTCGGGGGAACTAAAAACATTCAGTACTTC. The whole variable domain, remainder taken from reference TRBV29-1 and TRBJ2-4, is SAVISQKPSRDICQRGTSLTIQCQVDSQVTMMFWYRQQPGQSLTLIATANQGSEATYESGFVIDKFPISRPNLTFSTLTVSNMSPEDSSIYLCSVFGGTKNIQYFGAGTRLSVL.

This clonotype was counted between two and nine times. The chain joins TRBV6-4 to TRBJ2-2, with 7 bases that match TRBD2. The CDR3 consists of 14 residues. Per germline, CDR1 MRHNA and CDR2 SNTAGT. Trimming at V came to 7 bases and at J to 7 bases, leaving 9 bases not matched to a gene. This CDR3 reads CASTTDWTSGELFF. Written as DNA, the CDR3 is TGTGCCAGCACCACTGACTGGACTAGCGGGGAGCTGTTTTTT.

The chain has TRBV28 and TRBJ2-7; 12 positions match TRBD2. V gave up 1 base and J gave up 6 bases; unmatched junction bases: 13. The CDR3 has 18 amino acids. CDR1 is MDHEN and CDR2 is SYDVKM in the germline V gene. CDR3: CASSLSPAASGRVGEQYF. Here the CDR3 DNA reads TGTGCCAGCAGTTTATCCCCCGCGGCTAGCGGGAGGGTAGGCGAGCAGTACTTC.

This chain links TRBV30 with TRBJ2-7, with 9 bases matching TRBD2. Per the germline V gene, CDR1 is GTSNPN and CDR2 is SVGIG (reference sequence). Germline trimming cut 1 base from V and 0 bases from J; bases unmatched to any gene: 4. There are 15 residues in the CDR3. CDR3 in amino acids: CAWSAGLAGSYEQYF. As DNA, the CDR3 is TGTGCCTGGAGTGCGGGACTAGCCGGCTCCTACGAGCAGTACTTC.

This clonotype was counted at least ten times. J is TRBJ2-2 and V is TRBV12-3 or TRBV12-4; 15 nucleotides agree with TRBD2. The length of the CDR3 is 20 residues. The trim removed 5 bases at V and 0 bases at J, leaving 10 bases unmatched. The CDR3 here is CASSPDPRTSGRANTGELFF. In nucleotides, the CDR3 is TGTGCCAGCAGTCCCGATCCTAGGACTAGCGGGAGGGCGAACACCGGGGAGCTGTTTTTT.

This clonotype was found many times. The chain is built from TRBV20-1 and TRBJ1-4; 11 nucleotides agree with TRBD1. Per the germline V gene, CDR1 is DFQATT and CDR2 is SNEGSKA (reference sequence). The CDR3 is 16 residues long. V lost 0 bases to trimming and J lost 6 bases; unmatched junction nucleotides: 6. In nucleotides, the CDR3 is TGCAGTGCTAGAGAGGGACAGGGGGTCGGATATGAAAAACTGTTTTTT. Amino acids: CSAREGQGVGYEKLFF.

This clonotype was counted at least ten times. V gene TRBV20-1 combines with J gene TRBJ1-4; TRBD1 matches at 7 bases. Germline V CDR1 and CDR2: DFQATT, SNEGSKA (reference sequence). Trimming cost V 1 base and J 5 bases; bases outside gene matches: 7. This CDR3 region has 15 residues. The CDR3 loop reads CSARGARGINEKLFF. The CDR3, as DNA: TGCAGTGCTAGAGGAGCCAGGGGGATCAATGAAAAACTGTTTTTT.

This rearrangement joins TRBV5-1 to TRBJ2-1, with TRBD2 identical over 8 bases. V shed 4 bases, J shed 0 bases, and the junction held 6 bases outside the gene matches. The V gene's germline CDR1 is SGHRS and CDR2 YFSETQ. The CDR3 sequence is 16 residues long. The CDR3 coding sequence is TGCGCCAGCAGCATCGTAGCGGGGAGCTCCTACAATGAGCAGTTCTTC. It encodes CASSIVAGSSYNEQFF.

In this sample, this clonotype turned up many times. The chain combines TRBV5-1 with TRBJ1-2; possible D gene TRBD1, 6 bases. Germline loops: CDR1 SGHRS, CDR2 YFSETQ. The CDR3 loop spans 14 amino acids. V dropped 2 bases and J dropped 8 bases, with 16 bases sitting between them. Here the CDR3 reads CASSFAGQSRGYTF. In DNA form, the CDR3 reads TGCGCCAGCAGCTTCGCCGGACAGAGCCGAGGCTACACCTTC.

This clonotype was observed at least ten times. The chain is built from TRBV12-3 or TRBV12-4 and TRBJ1-1; tentative D call: TRBD1 (5 bases). There are 14 residues in the CDR3. V was trimmed by 7 bases and J by 5 bases, leaving 17 bases between them. The CDR3 region is CASTRVKGGTEAFF. The CDR3 DNA sequence: TGTGCCAGCACCAGGGTAAAGGGAGGTACTGAAGCTTTCTTT.

This clonotype showed up just a few times. V and J are TRBV3-1 and TRBJ1-5; D gene unclear. Germline assignment: CDR1 LGHDT and CDR2 YNNKEL (reference sequence). The V end was cut by 2 bases, the J end by 3 bases, with 8 bases between. The CDR3 loop spans 14 amino acids. The CDR3 loop reads CASSQSGYNQPQHF. The CDR3 bases are TGTGCCAGCAGCCAAAGCGGATACAATCAGCCCCAGCATTTT.

This clonotype was observed at least ten times. This chain uses TRBV3-1 with TRBJ1-4; 8 bases match TRBD1. The V gene's germline CDR1 is LGHDT and CDR2 YNNKEL (reference sequence). This CDR3 is built from 16 residues. V shed 4 bases and J 4 bases; nucleotides not matched to a gene: 8. The CDR3 coding sequence is TGTGCCAGCAGCCCGCAGGGGGCCCGGGTTAATGAAAAACTGTTTTTT. Translated: CASSPQGARVNEKLFF.

CDR3 nucleotide sequence: TGTGCCAGCAGCTTATCAGGTGATCATTCACCCCTCCACTTT. Amino acids: CASSLSGDHSPLHF. The rearrangement links TRBV7-9 to TRBJ1-6, with D hard to call. This CDR3 is 14 amino acids long. V was trimmed by 2 bases and J by 8 bases, leaving 10 bases between them. CDR1 and CDR2 from the germline V gene are SEHNR and FQNEAQ (reference sequence).

This clonotype came up many times. This rearrangement joins TRBV12-3 or TRBV12-4 to TRBJ2-3; D ambiguous. The CDR3 contains 13 residues. Trimming took 7 bases from V and 1 from J, leaving 9 bases between them. CDR3 bases: TGTGCCAGCAACCAAAGGGGCACAGATACGCAGTATTTT. As protein: CASNQRGTDTQYF.

This clonotype appeared once. A much more abundant neighbour one base away suggests this may be a read error. J is TRBJ2-1 and V is TRBV29-1, with D uncertain. This CDR3 contains 17 residues. Trimming took off 2 bases at V and 3 bases at J, with 20 bases between the two ends. The germline V gene encodes CDR1 SQVTM and CDR2 ANQGSEA. Written as DNA, the CDR3 is TGCAGCGTTGAATCGGTCGGCCCCAAAGTGGACTACAATGAGCAGTTCTTC. Its translation: CSVESVGPKVDYNEQFF.

The chain combines TRBV28 with TRBJ2-7; the match to TRBD2 covers 10 bases. Germline V lookup: CDR1 MDHEN, CDR2 SYDVKM. The ends lost 10 bases at V and 4 bases at J; junction bases unmatched: 13. This CDR3 is built from 15 residues. The CDR3 here is CAIKAASGSLYEQYF. CDR3 nucleotide sequence: TGTGCCATTAAAGCGGCTAGCGGGAGTCTTTACGAGCAGTACTTC.

Remarks on this clonotype: This likely comes from a read error, as the CDR3 has no conserved phenylalanine or tryptophan at its end. The chain has TRBV11-3 and TRBJ2-5; 10 nucleotides match TRBD1. Germline CDR1 reads SGHNT; CDR2 reads YENEEA. The CDR3 covers 15 residues. V lost 5 bases to trimming and J lost 5 bases; unmatched junction nucleotides: 8. CDR3 bases: TGTGCCAGCAGCCCTCGACAGGGGGCGCGGGAGACCCAGTACCTC. Its protein is CASSPRQGARETQYL.

The chain carries TRBV5-1 and TRBJ1-6; D call uncertain. Deletions cut 0 bases from V and 7 bases from J, with 14 bases between. The CDR3 length is 16 residues. Germline CDR1 reads SGHRS; CDR2 reads YFSETQ. In DNA, the CDR3 is TGCGCCAGCAGCTTGGTGGTTGCCAGAGAAAATTCACCCCTCCACTTT. Encoded protein: CASSLVVARENSPLHF.

This clonotype was observed many times. The chain couples TRBV20-1 to TRBJ1-5; 10 bases are shared with TRBD1. Trimming at V came to 6 bases and at J to 1 base, leaving 9 bases not matched to a gene. The germline V gene encodes CDR1 DFQATT and CDR2 SNEGSKA (reference sequence). The CDR3 runs 16 residues. CDR3 sequence reads: CSARRQGAGSNQPQHF. DNA for the CDR3: TGCAGTGCAAGGCGACAGGGGGCGGGGAGCAATCAGCCCCAGCATTTT.

This clonotype was recorded a few times. The V call is TRBV11-2, the J call TRBJ1-1; perhaps TRBD1 as D (5 bases). From germline, CDR1 is SGHAT and CDR2 FQNNGV. The CDR3 has 15 amino acids. V lost 2 bases to trimming and J lost 2 bases, with 12 bases between them. The CDR3 DNA reads TGTGCCAGCAGCTTACACCGACAGACTAACACTGAAGCTTTCTTT. This gives the protein CASSLHRQTNTEAFF.

This clonotype was counted ten times or more. V and J are TRBV7-8 and TRBJ2-7; D gene ambiguous. Between the trimmed V and J ends, which lost 1 base and 5 bases, there was a span of 6 bases. The CDR3 totals 12 residues. Germline V lookup: CDR1 SGHVS, CDR2 FQNEAQ. CDR3 loop: CASSLELHEQYF. DNA of the CDR3: TGTGCCAGCAGCTTAGAATTGCACGAGCAGTACTTC.

This clonotype occurred many times. The rearrangement joins TRBV6-2 or TRBV6-3 to TRBJ2-2, with 7 bases that match TRBD2. This CDR3 has 14 residues. The junction had 2 bases not matched to a gene; V was cut back by 2 bases and J by 5 bases. CDR1 is MNHEY, CDR2 SVGEGT, per germline. The CDR3 spells CASSYGRETGELFF. Written as DNA, the CDR3 is TGTGCCAGCAGTTACGGGCGGGAGACCGGGGAGCTGTTTTTT.

Many counts were recorded for this clonotype. The V gene is TRBV9, the J gene TRBJ2-1; D ambiguous. The V gene lost 0 bases and the J gene lost 0 bases, with 13 bases spanning the gap. CDR1 SGDLS and CDR2 YYNGEE come from the germline V gene. The CDR3 totals 17 residues. CDR3: CASSVDSTRISYNEQFF. In DNA form, the CDR3 reads TGTGCCAGCAGCGTAGACTCTACACGGATCTCCTACAATGAGCAGTTCTTC.